This T cell receptor (beta chain) was observed in a study of PD-1 blockade in classical Hodgkin lymphoma. To note about this clone: What it binds is unknown.

Relapses following autologous stem cell transplantation were seen in all patients, with brentuximab vedotin exposure varying. General observations from the study: With respect to the repertoire differences, their causes, possibly disease activity or prior therapy, remain undefined. Newly diagnosed patients and complete responders had comparable diversity at baseline.

Assay: immunoSEQ multiplex PCR; the TCRdb copy retains only in-frame clones and omits some. The data show under 70,000 clones, 70% to 90% seen once. Deletions cut 3 bases from V and 3 bases from J, with 11 bases between. CDR1 and CDR2 (germline): MDHEN, SYDVKM. CDR3 length equals 15 residues. Sequences were derived from peripheral blood mononuclear cells (PBMCs), sampled at baseline. The sequence came from a human donor with classical Hodgkin lymphoma. The J gene is TRBJ2-2, the V gene TRBV28; unclear D gene. DNA of the CDR3: TGTGCCAGCAGTTTTGCGTCCCTGGACACCGGGGAGCTGTTTTTT. Amino acid sequence: CASSFASLDTGELFF.